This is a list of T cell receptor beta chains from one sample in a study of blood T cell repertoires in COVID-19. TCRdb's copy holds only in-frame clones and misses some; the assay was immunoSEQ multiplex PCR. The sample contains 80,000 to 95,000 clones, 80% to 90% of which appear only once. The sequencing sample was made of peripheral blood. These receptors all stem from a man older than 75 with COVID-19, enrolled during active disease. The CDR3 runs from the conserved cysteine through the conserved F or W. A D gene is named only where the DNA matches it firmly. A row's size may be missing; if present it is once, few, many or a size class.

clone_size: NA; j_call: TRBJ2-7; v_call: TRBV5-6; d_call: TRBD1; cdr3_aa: CASSSLRTGSYEQYF; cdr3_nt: TGTGCCAGCAGCAGCTTGCGGACAGGGTCCTACGAGCAGTACTTC
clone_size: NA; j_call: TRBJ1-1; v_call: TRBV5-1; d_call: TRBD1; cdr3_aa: CASSLGQGAAEAFF; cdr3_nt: TGCGCCAGCAGCTTAGGACAGGGGGCGGCTGAAGCTTTCTTT
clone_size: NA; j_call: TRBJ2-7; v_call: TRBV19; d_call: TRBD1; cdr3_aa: CASSETGASSYEQYF; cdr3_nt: TGTGCCAGTAGTGAAACAGGGGCCTCTTCCTACGAGCAGTACTTC
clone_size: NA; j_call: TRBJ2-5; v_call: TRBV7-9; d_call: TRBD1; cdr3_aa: CASSFGTGRQETQYF; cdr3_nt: TGTGCCAGCAGCTTCGGGACAGGGAGGCAAGAGACCCAGTACTTC
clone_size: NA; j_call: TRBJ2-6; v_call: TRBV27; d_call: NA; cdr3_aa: CASSRTQGSSGANVLTF; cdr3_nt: TGTGCCAGCAGCCGGACACAGGGAAGCTCTGGGGCCAACGTCCTGACTTTC
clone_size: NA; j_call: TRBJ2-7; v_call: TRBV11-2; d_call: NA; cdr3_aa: CASSLDQGTYEQYF; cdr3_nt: TGTGCCAGCAGCTTAGACCAGGGGACCTACGAGCAGTACTTC
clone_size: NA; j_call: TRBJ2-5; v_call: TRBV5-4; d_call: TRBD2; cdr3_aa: CASSFGGGAGEETQYF; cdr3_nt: TGTGCCAGCAGCTTCGGCGGGGGGGCAGGGGAGGAGACCCAGTACTTC
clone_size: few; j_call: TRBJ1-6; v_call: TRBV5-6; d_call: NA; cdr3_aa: CASSPGPPSRVTYNSPLHF; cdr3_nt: TGTGCCAGCAGCCCCGGCCCTCCTTCGCGGGTAACCTATAATTCACCCCTCCACTTT
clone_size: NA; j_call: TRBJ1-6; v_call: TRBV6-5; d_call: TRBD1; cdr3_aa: CASSYYAGTGNSPLHF; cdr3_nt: TGTGCCAGCAGTTACTACGCCGGGACAGGGAATTCACCCCTCCACTTT
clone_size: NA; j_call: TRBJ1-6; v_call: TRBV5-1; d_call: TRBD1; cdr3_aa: CASSLAGQGLGTPLHF; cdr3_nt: TGCGCCAGCAGCTTGGCCGGACAGGGTCTAGGCACACCCCTCCACTTT
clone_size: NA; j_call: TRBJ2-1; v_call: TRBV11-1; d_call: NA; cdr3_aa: CASSPSRRNEQFF; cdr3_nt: TGTGCCAGCAGCCCCAGCCGGAGGAATGAGCAGTTCTTC
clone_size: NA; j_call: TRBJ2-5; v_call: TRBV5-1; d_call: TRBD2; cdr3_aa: CASSRGTSGQETQYF; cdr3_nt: TGCGCCAGCAGCCGGGGGACTAGCGGCCAAGAGACCCAGTACTTC
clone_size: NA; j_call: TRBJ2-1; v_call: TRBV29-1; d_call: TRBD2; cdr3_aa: CSVGSGIRQFF; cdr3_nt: TGCAGCGTCGGGAGCGGGATTCGGCAGTTCTTC
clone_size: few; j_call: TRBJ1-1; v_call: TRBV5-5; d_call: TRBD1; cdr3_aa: CASSLRQGNTEAFF; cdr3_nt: TGTGCCAGCAGCCTTCGACAGGGGAACACTGAAGCTTTCTTT
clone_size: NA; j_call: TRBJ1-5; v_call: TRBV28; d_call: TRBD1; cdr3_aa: CASREGQGEFQPQHF; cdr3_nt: TGTGCCAGCAGGGAGGGACAGGGCGAGTTTCAGCCCCAGCATTTT
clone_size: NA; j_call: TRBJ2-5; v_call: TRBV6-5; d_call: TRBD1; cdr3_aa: CASSSGQGVGTQYF; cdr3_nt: TGTGCCAGCAGCTCGGGACAGGGGGTTGGGACCCAGTACTTC
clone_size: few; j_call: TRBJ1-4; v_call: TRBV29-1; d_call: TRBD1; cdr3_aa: CSVEGGSGGSGEKLFF; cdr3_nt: TGCAGCGTTGAGGGTGGGTCAGGGGGCTCAGGCGAAAAACTGTTTTTT
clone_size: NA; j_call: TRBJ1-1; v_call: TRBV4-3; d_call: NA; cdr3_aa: CASSQEPGARNTEAFF; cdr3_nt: TGCGCCAGCAGCCAAGAGCCAGGGGCCCGGAACACTGAAGCTTTCTTT
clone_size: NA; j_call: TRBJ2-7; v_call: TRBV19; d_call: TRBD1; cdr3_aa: CASSIRMLGQGVPSYEQYF; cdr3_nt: TGTGCCAGTAGTATCAGGATGCTCGGACAGGGGGTCCCCTCCTACGAGCAGTACTTC
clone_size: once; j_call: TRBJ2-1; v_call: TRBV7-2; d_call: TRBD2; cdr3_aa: CASSSTAGPNEQFF; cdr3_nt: TGTGCCAGCAGCTCTACAGCGGGGCCCAATGAGCAGTTCTTC
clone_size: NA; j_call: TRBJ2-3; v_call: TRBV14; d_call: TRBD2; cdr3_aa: CASSQGGLAGTDTQYF; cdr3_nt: TGTGCCAGCAGCCAAGGTGGACTAGCGGGCACAGATACGCAGTATTTT
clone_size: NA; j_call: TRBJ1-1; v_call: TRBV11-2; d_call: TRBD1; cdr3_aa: CASRSTGVIYTEAFF; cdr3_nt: TGTGCCAGCAGGTCGACAGGGGTTATTTACACTGAAGCTTTCTTT
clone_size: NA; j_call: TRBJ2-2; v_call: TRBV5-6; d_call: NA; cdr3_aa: CASMGGVGAGELFF; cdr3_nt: TGTGCCAGCATGGGCGGGGTAGGGGCCGGGGAGCTGTTTTTT
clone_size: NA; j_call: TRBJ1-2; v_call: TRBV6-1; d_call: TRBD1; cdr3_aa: CASSEEGATYGYTF; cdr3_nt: TGTGCCAGCAGTGAAGAGGGGGCCACTTATGGCTACACCTTC
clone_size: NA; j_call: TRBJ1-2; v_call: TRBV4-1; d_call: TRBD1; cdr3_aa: CASSQDRWGTVTNYGYTF; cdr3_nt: TGCGCCAGCAGCCAAGATCGGTGGGGGACAGTAACTAACTATGGCTACACCTTC
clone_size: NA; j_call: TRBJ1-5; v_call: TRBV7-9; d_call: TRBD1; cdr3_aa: CASTGDGNQPQHF; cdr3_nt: TGTGCCAGTACAGGGGACGGCAATCAGCCCCAGCATTTT
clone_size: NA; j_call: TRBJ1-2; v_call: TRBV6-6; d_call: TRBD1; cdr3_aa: CASSPTGGINYGYTF; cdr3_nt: TGTGCCAGCAGTCCCACAGGGGGCATAAACTATGGCTACACCTTC
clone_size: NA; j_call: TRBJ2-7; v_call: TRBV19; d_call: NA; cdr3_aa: CASSSGAAYEQYF; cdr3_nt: TGTGCCAGTAGTAGCGGGGCCGCCTACGAGCAGTACTTC
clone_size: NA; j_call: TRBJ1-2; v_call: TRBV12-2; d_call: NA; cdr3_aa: CASRLAQGATNYGYTF; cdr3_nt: TGTGCAAGTCGCTTAGCACAGGGGGCGACTAACTATGGCTACACCTTC
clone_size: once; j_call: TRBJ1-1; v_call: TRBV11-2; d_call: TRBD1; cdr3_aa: CASSFTGGTEAFF; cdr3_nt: TGTGCCAGCAGCTTCACAGGGGGCACTGAAGCTTTCTTT
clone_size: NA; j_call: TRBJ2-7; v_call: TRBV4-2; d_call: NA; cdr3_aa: CASSQDVRTATYEQYF; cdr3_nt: TGTGCCAGCAGCCAAGATGTCCGGACAGCTACCTACGAGCAGTACTTC
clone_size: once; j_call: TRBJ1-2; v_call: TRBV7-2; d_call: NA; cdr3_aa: CASSLAGPGYGYTF; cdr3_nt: TGTGCCAGCAGCTTAGCGGGGCCGGGCTATGGCTACACCTTC
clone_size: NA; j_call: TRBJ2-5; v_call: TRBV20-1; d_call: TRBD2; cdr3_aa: CSASNRVSRLAGGRETQYF; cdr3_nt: TGCAGTGCTAGTAACAGAGTCTCCCGACTAGCGGGAGGACGGGAGACCCAGTACTTC
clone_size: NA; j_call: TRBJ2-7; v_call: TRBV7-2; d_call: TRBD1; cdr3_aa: CASSFSRQGPYEQYF; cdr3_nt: TGTGCCAGCAGCTTCTCTCGACAGGGACCCTACGAGCAGTACTTC
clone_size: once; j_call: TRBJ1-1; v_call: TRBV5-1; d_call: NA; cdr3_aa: CASSLGAVNTEAFF; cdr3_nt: TGCGCCAGCAGCTTGGGGGCTGTGAACACTGAAGCTTTCTTT
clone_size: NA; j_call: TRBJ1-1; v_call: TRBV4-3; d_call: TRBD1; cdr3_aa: CASSQTTGGPEAFF; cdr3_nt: TGCGCCAGCAGCCAAACAACAGGGGGCCCTGAAGCTTTCTTT
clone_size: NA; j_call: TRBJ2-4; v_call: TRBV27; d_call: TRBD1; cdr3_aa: CASRLQGSKNIQYF; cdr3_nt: TGTGCCAGCAGGTTACAGGGGTCCAAAAACATTCAGTACTTC
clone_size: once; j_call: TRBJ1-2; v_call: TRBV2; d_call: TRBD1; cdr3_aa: CASSQIWGQGLAGYTF; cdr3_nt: TGTGCCAGCAGCCAAATTTGGGGACAGGGGCTGGCTGGCTACACCTTC
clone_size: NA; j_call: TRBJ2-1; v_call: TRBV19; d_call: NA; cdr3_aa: CASRTGKGLRDEQFF; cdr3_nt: TGTGCCAGTAGGACAGGAAAGGGCCTAAGGGATGAGCAGTTCTTC
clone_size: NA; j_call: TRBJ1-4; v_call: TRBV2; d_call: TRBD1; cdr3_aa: CASRSGTANEKLFF; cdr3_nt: TGTGCCAGCAGATCCGGGACAGCTAATGAAAAACTGTTTTTT
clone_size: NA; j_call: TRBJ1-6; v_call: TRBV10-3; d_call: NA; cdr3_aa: CAISVAGVGSPLHF; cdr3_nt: TGTGCCATCAGTGTGGCCGGAGTTGGTTCACCCCTCCACTTT
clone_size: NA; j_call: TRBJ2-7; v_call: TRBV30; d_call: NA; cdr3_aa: CAWRYGNSYEQYF; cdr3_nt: TGTGCCTGGAGATACGGGAACTCCTACGAGCAGTACTTC
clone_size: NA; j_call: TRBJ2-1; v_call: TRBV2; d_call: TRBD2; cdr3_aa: CASSRGGSYNEQFF; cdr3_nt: TGTGCCAGCAGTCGGGGGGGTAGCTACAATGAGCAGTTCTTC
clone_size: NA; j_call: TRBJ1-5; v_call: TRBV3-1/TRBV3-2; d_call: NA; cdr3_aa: CASSQDLANQPQHF; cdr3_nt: TGTGCCAGCAGCCAAGATCTGGCTAATCAGCCCCAGCATTTT
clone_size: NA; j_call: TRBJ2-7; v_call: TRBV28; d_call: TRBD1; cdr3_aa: CASRGQGRTYEQYF; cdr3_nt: TGTGCCAGCAGGGGACAGGGCCGTACCTACGAGCAGTACTTC
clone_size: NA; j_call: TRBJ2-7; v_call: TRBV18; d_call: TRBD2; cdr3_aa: CASSPGAGGKDEQYF; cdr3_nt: TGTGCCAGCTCACCTGGTGCGGGAGGTAAAGACGAGCAGTACTTC
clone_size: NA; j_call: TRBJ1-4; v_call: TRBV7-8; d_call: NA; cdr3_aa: CASSPGRNEKLFF; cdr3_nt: TGTGCCAGCAGTCCAGGGAGGAATGAAAAACTGTTTTTT
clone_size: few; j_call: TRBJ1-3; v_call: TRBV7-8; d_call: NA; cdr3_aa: CASSFGARTDNSGNTIYF; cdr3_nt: TGTGCCAGCAGCTTTGGGGCTAGGACAGACAACTCTGGAAACACCATATATTTT
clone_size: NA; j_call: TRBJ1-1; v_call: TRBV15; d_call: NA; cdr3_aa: CATREGMNTEAFF; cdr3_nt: TGTGCCACCAGAGAGGGCATGAACACTGAAGCTTTCTTT
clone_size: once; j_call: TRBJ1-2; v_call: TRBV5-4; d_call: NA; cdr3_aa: CASSLVEASGGYTF; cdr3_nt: TGTGCCAGCAGCTTGGTGGAGGCCTCCGGAGGCTACACCTTC
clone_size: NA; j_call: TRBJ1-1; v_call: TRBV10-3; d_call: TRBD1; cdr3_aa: CAIRQGGGNTEAFF; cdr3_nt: TGTGCCATCCGACAGGGGGGGGGTAACACTGAAGCTTTCTTT
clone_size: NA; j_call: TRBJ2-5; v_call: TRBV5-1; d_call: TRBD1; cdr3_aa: CASSLPGTGEQETQYF; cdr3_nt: TGCGCCAGCAGCTTACCCGGGACAGGGGAACAAGAGACCCAGTACTTC
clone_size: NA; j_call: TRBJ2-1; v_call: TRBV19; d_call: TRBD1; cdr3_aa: CASSIWTGGGGDEQFF; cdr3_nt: TGTGCCAGTAGTATTTGGACAGGGGGCGGTGGGGATGAGCAGTTCTTC
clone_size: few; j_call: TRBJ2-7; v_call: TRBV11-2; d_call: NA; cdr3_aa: CASSLVAGSSGEQYF; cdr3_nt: TGTGCCAGCAGCTTAGTGGCCGGGAGTAGCGGCGAGCAGTACTTC
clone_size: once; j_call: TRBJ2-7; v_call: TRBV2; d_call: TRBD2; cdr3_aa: CASSEGLADIYEQYF; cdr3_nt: TGTGCCAGCAGTGAAGGACTAGCCGACATCTACGAGCAGTACTTC
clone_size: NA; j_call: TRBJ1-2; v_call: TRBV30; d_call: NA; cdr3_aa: CAWSTGRFNGYTF; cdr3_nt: TGTGCCTGGAGTACCGGGAGGTTCAATGGCTACACCTTC
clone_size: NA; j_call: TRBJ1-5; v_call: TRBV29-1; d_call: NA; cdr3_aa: CSAGDSNQPQHF; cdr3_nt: TGCAGCGCCGGGGATTCCAATCAGCCCCAGCATTTT
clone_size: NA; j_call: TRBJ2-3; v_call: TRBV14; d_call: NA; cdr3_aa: CASSPSWAGNTDTQYF; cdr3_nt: TGTGCCAGCAGCCCCTCGTGGGCGGGTAACACAGATACGCAGTATTTT
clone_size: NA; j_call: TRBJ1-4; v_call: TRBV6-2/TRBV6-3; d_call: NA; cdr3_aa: CASRPRGKATNEKLFF; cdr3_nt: TGTGCCAGCAGGCCTCGGGGGAAGGCAACTAATGAAAAACTGTTTTTT
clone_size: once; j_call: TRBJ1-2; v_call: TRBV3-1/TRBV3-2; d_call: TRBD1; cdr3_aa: CASSTTGIYGYTF; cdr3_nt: TGTGCCAGCAGCACGACAGGGATCTATGGCTACACCTTC